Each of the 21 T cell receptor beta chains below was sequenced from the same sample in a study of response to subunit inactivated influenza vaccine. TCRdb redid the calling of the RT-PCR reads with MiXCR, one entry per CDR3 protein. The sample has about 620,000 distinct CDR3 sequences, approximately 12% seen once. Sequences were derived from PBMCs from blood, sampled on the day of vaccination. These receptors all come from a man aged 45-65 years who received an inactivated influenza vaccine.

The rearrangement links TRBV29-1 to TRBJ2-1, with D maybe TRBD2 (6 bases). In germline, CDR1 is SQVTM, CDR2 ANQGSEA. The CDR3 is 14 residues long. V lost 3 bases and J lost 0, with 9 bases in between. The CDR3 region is CSVDRDFSYNEQFF. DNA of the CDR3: TGCAGCGTTGACCGGGACTTCTCCTACAATGAGCAGTTCTTC.

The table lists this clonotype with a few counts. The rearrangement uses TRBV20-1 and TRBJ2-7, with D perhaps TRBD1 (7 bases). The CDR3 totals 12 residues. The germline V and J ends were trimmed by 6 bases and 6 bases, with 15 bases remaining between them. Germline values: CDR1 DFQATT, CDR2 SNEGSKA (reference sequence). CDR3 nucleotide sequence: TGCAGTGCCGCGGGGACAGTCTCCGAGCAGTACTTC. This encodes CSAAGTVSEQYF.

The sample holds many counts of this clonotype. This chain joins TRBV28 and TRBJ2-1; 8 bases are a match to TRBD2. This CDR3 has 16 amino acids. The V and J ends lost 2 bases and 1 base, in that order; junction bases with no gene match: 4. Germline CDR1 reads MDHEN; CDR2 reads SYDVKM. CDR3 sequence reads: CASSLLSGGSYNEQFF. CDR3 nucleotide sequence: TGTGCCAGCAGTTTACTGTCGGGAGGGTCCTACAATGAGCAGTTCTTC.

The CDR3: CASSLSSETQYF. CDR3 DNA sequence: TGTGCCAGCAGCTTAAGTTCCGAGACCCAGTACTTC. The chain joins TRBV11-2 to TRBJ2-5, with D hard to call. The CDR3 has 12 residues. Germline V gene sequence: CDR1 SGHAT, CDR2 FQNNGV. Trimming removed 2 bases from V and 5 bases from J, with 6 bases in between.

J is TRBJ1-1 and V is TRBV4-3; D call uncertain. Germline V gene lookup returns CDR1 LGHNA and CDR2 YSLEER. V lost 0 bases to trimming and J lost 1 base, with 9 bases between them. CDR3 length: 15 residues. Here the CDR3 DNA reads TGCGCCAGCAGCCAAGATCTGAGCGGGAACACTGAAGCTTTCTTT. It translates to CASSQDLSGNTEAFF.

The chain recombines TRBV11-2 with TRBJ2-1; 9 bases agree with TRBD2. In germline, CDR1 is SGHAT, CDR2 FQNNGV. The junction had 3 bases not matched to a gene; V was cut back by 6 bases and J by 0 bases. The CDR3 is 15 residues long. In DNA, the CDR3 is TGTGCCAGCAGGCAGACTAGCGGCTCCTACAATGAGCAGTTCTTC. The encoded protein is CASRQTSGSYNEQFF.

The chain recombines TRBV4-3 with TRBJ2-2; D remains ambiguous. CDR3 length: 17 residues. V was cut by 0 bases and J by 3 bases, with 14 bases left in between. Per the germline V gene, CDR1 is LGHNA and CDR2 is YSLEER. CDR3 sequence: CASSQDRLRSYTGELFF. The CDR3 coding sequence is TGCGCCAGCAGCCAAGATCGTCTGCGGAGCTACACCGGGGAGCTGTTTTTT.

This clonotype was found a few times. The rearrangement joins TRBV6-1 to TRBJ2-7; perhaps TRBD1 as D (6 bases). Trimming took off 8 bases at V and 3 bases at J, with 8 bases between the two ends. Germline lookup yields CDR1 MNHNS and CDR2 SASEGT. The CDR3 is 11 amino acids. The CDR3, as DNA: TGTGCCAGCTGGGGACACTACGAGCAGTACTTC. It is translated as CASWGHYEQYF.

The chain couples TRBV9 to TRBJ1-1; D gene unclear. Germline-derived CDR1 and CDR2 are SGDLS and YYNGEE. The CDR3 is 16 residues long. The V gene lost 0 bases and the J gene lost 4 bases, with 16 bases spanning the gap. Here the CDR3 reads CASSVGLGLWVTEAFF. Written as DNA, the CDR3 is TGTGCCAGCAGCGTAGGATTAGGTTTGTGGGTCACTGAAGCTTTCTTT. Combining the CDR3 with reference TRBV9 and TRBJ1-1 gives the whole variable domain DSGVTQTPKHLITATGQRVTLRCSPRSGDLSVYWYQQSLDQGLQFLIQYYNGEERAKGNILERFSAQQFPDLHSELNLSSLELGDSALYFCASSVGLGLWVTEAFFGQGTRLTVV.

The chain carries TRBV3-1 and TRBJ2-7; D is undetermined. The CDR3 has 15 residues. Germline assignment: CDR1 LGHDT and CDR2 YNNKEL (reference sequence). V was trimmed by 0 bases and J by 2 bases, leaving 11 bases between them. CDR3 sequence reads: CASSQEAPWTYEQYF. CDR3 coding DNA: TGTGCCAGCAGCCAAGAGGCCCCTTGGACCTACGAGCAGTACTTC.

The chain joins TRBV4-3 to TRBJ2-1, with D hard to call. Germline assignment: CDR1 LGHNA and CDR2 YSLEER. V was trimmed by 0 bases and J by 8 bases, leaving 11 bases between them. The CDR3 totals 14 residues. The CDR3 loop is CASSQDGRRDEQFF. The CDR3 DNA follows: TGCGCCAGCAGCCAAGATGGGCGCCGCGATGAGCAGTTCTTC.

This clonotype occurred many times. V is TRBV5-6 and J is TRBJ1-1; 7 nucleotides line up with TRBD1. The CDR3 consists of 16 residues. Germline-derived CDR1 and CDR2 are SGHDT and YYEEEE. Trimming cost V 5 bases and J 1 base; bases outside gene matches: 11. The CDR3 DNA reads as TGTGCCAGCAGGCCTCTTAGGGGGCATAGGAACACTGAAGCTTTCTTT. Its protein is CASRPLRGHRNTEAFF.

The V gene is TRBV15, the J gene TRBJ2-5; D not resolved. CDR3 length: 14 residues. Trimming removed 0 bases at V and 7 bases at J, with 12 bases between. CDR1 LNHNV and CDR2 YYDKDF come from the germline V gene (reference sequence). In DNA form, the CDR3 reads TGTGCCACCAGCAGAGATCCGGTCTCAGGGACCCAGTACTTC. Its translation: CATSRDPVSGTQYF.

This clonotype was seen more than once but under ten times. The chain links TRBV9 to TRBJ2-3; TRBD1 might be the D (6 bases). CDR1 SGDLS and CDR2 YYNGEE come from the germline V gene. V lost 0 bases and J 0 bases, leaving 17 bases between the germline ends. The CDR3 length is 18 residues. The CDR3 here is CASSVAAGVTSSTDTQYF. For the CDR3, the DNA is TGTGCCAGCAGCGTAGCGGCAGGGGTGACGAGCAGCACAGATACGCAGTATTTT.

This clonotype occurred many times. The CDR3 region has the DNA TGCGCCACCCAGTTCCAACAGGCTCAAGGGTGCGAAAAACTGTTTTTT. Translated, it gives CATQFQQAQGCEKLFF. The V gene is TRBV5-1, the J gene TRBJ1-4; a possible D gene is TRBD1 (5 bases). Germline V gives CDR1 SGHRS, CDR2 YFSETQ. V lost 9 bases to trimming and J lost 8 bases, with 26 bases between them. The CDR3 is 16 amino acids.

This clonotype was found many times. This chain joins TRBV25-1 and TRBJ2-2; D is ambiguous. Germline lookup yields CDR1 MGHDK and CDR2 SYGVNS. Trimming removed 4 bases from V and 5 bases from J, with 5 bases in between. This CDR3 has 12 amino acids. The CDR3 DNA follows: TGTGCCAGCAGTGGGCTGACCGGGGAGCTGTTTTTT. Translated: CASSGLTGELFF.

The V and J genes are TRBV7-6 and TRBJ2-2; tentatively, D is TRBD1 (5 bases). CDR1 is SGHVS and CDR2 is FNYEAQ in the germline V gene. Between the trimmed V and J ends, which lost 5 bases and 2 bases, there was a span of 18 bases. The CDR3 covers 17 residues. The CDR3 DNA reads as TGTGCCAGCAGCCCCGGAGTAGGGGCCACTAACACCGGGGAGCTGTTTTTT. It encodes CASSPGVGATNTGELFF.

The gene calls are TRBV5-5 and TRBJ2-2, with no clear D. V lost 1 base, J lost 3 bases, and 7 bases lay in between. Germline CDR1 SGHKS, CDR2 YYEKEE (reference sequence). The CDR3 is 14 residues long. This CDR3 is CASSLQDDTGELFF. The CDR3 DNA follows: TGTGCCAGCAGCTTGCAGGATGACACCGGGGAGCTGTTTTTT.

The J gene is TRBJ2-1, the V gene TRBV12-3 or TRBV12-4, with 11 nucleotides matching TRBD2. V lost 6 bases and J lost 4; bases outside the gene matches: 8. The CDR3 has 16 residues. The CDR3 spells CASRTSGTSGYNEQFF. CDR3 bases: TGTGCCAGCAGAACCTCCGGGACTAGCGGTTACAATGAGCAGTTCTTC.

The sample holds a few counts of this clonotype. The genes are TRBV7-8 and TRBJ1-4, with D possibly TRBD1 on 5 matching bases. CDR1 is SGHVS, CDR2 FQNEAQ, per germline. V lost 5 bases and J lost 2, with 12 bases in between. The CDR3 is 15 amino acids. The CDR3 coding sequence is TGTGCCAGCAGCCCGATAGGGACGACTAATGAAAAACTGTTTTTT. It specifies CASSPIGTTNEKLFF. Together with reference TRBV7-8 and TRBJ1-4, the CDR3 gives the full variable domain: GAGVSQSPRYKVAKRGQDVALRCDPISGHVSLFWYQQALGQGPEFLTYFQNEAQLDKSGLPSDRFFAERPEGSVSTLKIQRTQQEDSAVYLCASSPIGTTNEKLFFGSGTQLSVL.

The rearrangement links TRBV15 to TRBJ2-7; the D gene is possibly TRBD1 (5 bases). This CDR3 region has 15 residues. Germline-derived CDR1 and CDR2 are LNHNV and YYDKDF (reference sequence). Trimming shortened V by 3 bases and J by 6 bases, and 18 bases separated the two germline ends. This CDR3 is CATSRFGQGSSEQYF. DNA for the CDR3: TGTGCCACCAGCAGGTTCGGGCAGGGAAGCAGCGAGCAGTACTTC.